This paragraph covers one T cell receptor beta chain sequence. Source study methods: By means of reference gene primer amplification, nucleated cell counts were estimated. The repertoire was sequenced with immunoSEQ multiplex PCR; TCRdb's copy has only in-frame clones and lacks some. The DNA gave D and trimming, while V, J and clone size come from that table. Of approximately 150,000 clones listed, about 91% are singletons. This entry belongs to a study of blood T cell repertoires in COVID-19. Study-wide background: Samples representing acute and convalescent COVID-19 were sourced from the United States, Italy and Spain. From T cells, B-cell-depleted T cells, or PBMCs came the material, which was cDNA or gDNA.

Germline V gene sequence: CDR1 SGHAT, CDR2 FQDESV (reference sequence). V gave up 6 bases and J gave up 7 bases, with 10 bases separating them. The CDR3 has 12 residues. The chain joins TRBV11-1 to TRBJ2-1, with D possibly matching TRBD2 (6 bases). Material for sequencing was peripheral blood. This clonotype was obtained from a woman aged 55-70 years who had recovered from COVID-19. The CDR3 region is CASRSEGNEQFF. CDR3 nucleotides: TGTGCCAGCAGATCGGAGGGAAATGAGCAGTTCTTC. Full variable domain (outside the CDR3, taken from reference TRBV11-1 and TRBJ2-1): EAEVAQSPRYKITEKSQAVAFWCDPISGHATLYWYRQILGQGPELLVQFQDESVVDDSQLPKDRFSAERLKGVDSTLKIQPAELGDSAMYLCASRSEGNEQFFGPGTRLTVL.